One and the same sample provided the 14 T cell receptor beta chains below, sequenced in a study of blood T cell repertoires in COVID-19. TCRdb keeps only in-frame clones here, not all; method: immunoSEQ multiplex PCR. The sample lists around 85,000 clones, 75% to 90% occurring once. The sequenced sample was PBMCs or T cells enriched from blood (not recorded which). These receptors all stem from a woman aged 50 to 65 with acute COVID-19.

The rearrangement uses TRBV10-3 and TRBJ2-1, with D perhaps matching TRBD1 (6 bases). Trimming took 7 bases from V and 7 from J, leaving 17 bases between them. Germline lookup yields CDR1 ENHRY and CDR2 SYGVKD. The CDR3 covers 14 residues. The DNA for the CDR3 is TGTGCCATCACCCGGACAGTGGAAAAAAATGAGCAGTTCTTC. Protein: CAITRTVEKNEQFF.

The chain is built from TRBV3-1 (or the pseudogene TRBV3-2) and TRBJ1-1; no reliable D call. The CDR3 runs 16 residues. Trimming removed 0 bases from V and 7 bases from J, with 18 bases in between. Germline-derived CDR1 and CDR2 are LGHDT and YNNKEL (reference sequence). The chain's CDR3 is CASSQDQPSMGIEAFF. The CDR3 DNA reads TGTGCCAGCAGCCAAGATCAACCGAGTATGGGCATTGAAGCTTTCTTT.

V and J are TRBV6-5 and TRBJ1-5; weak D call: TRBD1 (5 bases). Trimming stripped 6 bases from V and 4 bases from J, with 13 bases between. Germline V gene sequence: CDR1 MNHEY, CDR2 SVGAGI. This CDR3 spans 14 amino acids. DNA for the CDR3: TGTGCCAGCAGCAGATCGGGGGGGAATCAGCCCCAGCATTTT. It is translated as CASSRSGGNQPQHF.

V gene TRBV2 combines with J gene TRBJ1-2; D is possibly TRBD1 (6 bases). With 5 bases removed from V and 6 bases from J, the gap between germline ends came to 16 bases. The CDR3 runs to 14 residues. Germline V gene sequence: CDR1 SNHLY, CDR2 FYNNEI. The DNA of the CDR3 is TGTGCCAGCAGTAGGACAGTAGGTGGGGATGGCTACACCTTC. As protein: CASSRTVGGDGYTF.

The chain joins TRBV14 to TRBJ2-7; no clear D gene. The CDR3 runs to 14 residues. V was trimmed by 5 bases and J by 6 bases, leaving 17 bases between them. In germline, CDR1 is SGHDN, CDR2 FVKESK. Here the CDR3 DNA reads TGTGCCAGCAGCGAGTCGTCGGGTCGGAGCGAGCAGTACTTC. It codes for CASSESSGRSEQYF.

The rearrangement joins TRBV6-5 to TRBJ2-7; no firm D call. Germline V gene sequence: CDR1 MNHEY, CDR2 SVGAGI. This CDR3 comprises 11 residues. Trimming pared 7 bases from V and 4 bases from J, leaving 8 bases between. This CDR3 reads CASKLDYEQYF. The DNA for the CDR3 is TGTGCCAGCAAATTAGATTACGAGCAGTACTTC.

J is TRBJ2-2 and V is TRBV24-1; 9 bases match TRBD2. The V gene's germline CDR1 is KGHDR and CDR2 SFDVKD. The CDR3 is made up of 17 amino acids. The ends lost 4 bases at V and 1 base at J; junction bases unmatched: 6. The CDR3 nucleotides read TGTGCCACCAGTGAGACCCAGACTAGCGGGAACACCGGGGAGCTGTTTTTT. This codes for CATSETQTSGNTGELFF.

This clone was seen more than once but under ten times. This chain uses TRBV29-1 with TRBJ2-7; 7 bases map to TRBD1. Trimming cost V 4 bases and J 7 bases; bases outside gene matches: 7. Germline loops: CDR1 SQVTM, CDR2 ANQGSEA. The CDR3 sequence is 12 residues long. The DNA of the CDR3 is TGCAGCGTTGGTAAGGGGGCGCGAGAGCAGTACTTC. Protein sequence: CSVGKGAREQYF.

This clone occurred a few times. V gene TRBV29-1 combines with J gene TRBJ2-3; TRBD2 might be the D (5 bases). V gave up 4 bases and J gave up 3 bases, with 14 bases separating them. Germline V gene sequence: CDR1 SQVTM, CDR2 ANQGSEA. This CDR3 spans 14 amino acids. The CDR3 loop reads CSVGVLAQTDTQYF. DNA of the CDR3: TGCAGCGTTGGTGTCCTAGCCCAAACAGATACGCAGTATTTT.

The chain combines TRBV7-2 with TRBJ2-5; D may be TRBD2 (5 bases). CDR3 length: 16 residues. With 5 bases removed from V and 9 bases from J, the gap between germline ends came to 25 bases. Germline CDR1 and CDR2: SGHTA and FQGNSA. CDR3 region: CASSPSPGLLIEAQYF. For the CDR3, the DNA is TGTGCCAGCAGCCCATCACCCGGACTGCTGATTGAGGCCCAGTACTTC.

CDR3 bases: TGTGCTAGTGGTTTGACCTCGACAGGGGCGGTCACCGGGGAGCTGTTTTTT. This gives the protein CASGLTSTGAVTGELFF. The rearrangement links TRBV12-5 to TRBJ2-2; 8 nucleotides agree with TRBD1. Germline CDR1 and CDR2: LGHNT and FRNRAP. The ends lost 2 bases at V and 4 bases at J; junction bases unmatched: 9. This CDR3 is built from 17 residues.

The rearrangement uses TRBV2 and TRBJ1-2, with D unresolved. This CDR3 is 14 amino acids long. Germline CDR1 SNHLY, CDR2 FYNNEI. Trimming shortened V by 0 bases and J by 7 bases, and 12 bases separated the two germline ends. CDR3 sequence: CASSEAWAVGGYTF. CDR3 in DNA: TGTGCCAGCAGTGAAGCTTGGGCAGTCGGTGGCTACACCTTC. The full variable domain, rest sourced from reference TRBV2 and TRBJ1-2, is EPEVTQTPSHQVTQMGQEVILRCVPISNHLYFYWYRQILGQKVEFLVSFYNNEISEKSEIFDDQFSVERPDGSNFTLKIRSTKLEDSAMYFCASSEAWAVGGYTFGSGTRLTVV.

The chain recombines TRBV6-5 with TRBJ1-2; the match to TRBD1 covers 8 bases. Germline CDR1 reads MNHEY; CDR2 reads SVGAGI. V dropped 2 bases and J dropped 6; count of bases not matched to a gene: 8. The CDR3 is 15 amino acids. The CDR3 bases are TGTGCCAGCAGTTACGACGAGGACAGGGTCAATGGCTACACCTTC. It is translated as CASSYDEDRVNGYTF.

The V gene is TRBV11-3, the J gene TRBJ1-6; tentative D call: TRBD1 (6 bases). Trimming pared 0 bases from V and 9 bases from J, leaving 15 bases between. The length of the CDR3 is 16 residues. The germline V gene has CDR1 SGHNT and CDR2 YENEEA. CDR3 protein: CASSLDSWQGFSPLHF. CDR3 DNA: TGTGCCAGCAGCTTAGATTCGTGGCAGGGGTTTTCACCCCTCCACTTT.